This is a list of T cell receptor beta chains from one sample in a study of cytomegalovirus exposure and HLA in healthy donors. Using immunoSEQ multiplex PCR, the repertoire was profiled, and TCRdb retains in-frame clones only, with some absent. The data show 110,000 to 150,000 clones, about 80% seen once. Sequenced input: PBMCs. The origin of the receptors is a woman between 40 and 50 years old in good health and CMV-seronegative. Both conserved end residues are trimmed from each CDR3.

V gene: TRBV11-2
CDR3 length: 14
J gene: TRBJ1-2
CDR3 protein: ASSLVYRGADYGYT

V gene: TRBV5-1
CDR3 length: 14
J gene: TRBJ2-2
CDR3 protein: ASRPGTGTNTGELF

V gene: TRBV28
CDR3 length: 20
J gene: TRBJ2-6
CDR3 protein: ASSISILAGQGALPGANVLT

V gene: TRBV5-6
CDR3 length: 10
J gene: TRBJ1-1
CDR3 protein: ASSWSDTEAF

V gene: TRBV7-6
CDR3 length: 11
J gene: TRBJ1-1
CDR3 protein: ASSSQIGSEAF

V gene: TRBV13
CDR3 length: 13
J gene: TRBJ2-7
CDR3 protein: ASSGPGLASYEQY

V gene: TRBV28
CDR3 length: 13
J gene: TRBJ2-3
CDR3 protein: ASSLGGQGADTQY

V gene: TRBV9
CDR3 length: 14
J gene: TRBJ2-1
CDR3 protein: ASSDLRTGGYNEQF

V gene: TRBV29-1
CDR3 length: 9
J gene: TRBJ2-1
CDR3 protein: SVAAQGWPF

V gene: TRBV6-1
CDR3 length: 12
J gene: TRBJ1-5
CDR3 protein: ASREGALDQPQH

V gene: TRBV18
CDR3 length: 13
J gene: TRBJ2-7
CDR3 protein: ASSPTSGSYYEQY

V gene: TRBV4-1
CDR3 length: 13
J gene: TRBJ1-2
CDR3 protein: ASSQAAGSTYGYT

V gene: TRBV5-1
CDR3 length: 12
J gene: TRBJ2-5
CDR3 protein: ASSLGHPPETQY

V gene: TRBV7-2
CDR3 length: 16
J gene: TRBJ2-2
CDR3 protein: ASSLDPFRTRLTGELF

V gene: TRBV5-5
CDR3 length: 13
J gene: TRBJ2-7
CDR3 protein: ASSLTGQSLYEQY

V gene: TRBV10-3
CDR3 length: 13
J gene: TRBJ1-1
CDR3 protein: AISVTPGEDTEAF

V gene: TRBV14
CDR3 length: 12
J gene: TRBJ1-5
CDR3 protein: ASSPGQGNQPQH

V gene: TRBV28
CDR3 length: 16
J gene: TRBJ2-1
CDR3 protein: ASSLVPRLAAAYNEQF

V gene: TRBV7-7
CDR3 length: 12
J gene: TRBJ2-7
CDR3 protein: ASSLLAGEGEQY

V gene: TRBV28
CDR3 length: 13
J gene: TRBJ1-4
CDR3 protein: ASRPDRAPNEKLF

V gene: TRBV5-8
CDR3 length: 10
J gene: TRBJ2-1
CDR3 protein: ASSLASYEQF

V gene: TRBV2
CDR3 length: 13
J gene: TRBJ1-5
CDR3 protein: ASSGDRPSNQPQH

V gene: TRBV5-6
CDR3 length: 11
J gene: TRBJ2-1
CDR3 protein: ASSFQIRREQF

V gene: TRBV28
CDR3 length: 14
J gene: TRBJ2-7
CDR3 protein: ASKRGSWGLPYEQY

V gene: TRBV7-2
CDR3 length: 15
J gene: TRBJ1-2
CDR3 protein: ASSHMRQGAQGYGYT

V gene: TRBV5-1
CDR3 length: 14
J gene: TRBJ2-3
CDR3 protein: ASSLEPSGSTDTQY

V gene: TRBV7-2
CDR3 length: 11
J gene: TRBJ2-3
CDR3 protein: ASRLGGADTQY

V gene: TRBV6-5
CDR3 length: 13
J gene: TRBJ2-7
CDR3 protein: ASSYPGTGGYEQY

V gene: TRBV11-3
CDR3 length: 15
J gene: TRBJ1-2
CDR3 protein: ASSVYRDSVLYYGYT

V gene: TRBV28
CDR3 length: 15
J gene: TRBJ2-1
CDR3 protein: ASSLPPENWESNEQF

V gene: TRBV27
CDR3 length: 14
J gene: TRBJ2-7
CDR3 protein: ASSLARLAGISEQY

V gene: TRBV28
CDR3 length: 15
J gene: TRBJ1-5
CDR3 protein: ASAQQTRTVVNQPQH

V gene: TRBV7-2
CDR3 length: 11
J gene: TRBJ2-1
CDR3 protein: AGGQGGYNEQF

V gene: TRBV4-2
CDR3 length: 14
J gene: TRBJ1-4
CDR3 protein: ASSQVQDRGNEKLF